Below, one T cell receptor (beta chain) is given with its context. Antigen unknown. Primers for the PCR totalled 60 Vbeta and 13 Jbeta. Only in-frame clones appear in the TCRdb table, and some are missing; sequencing was by immunoSEQ multiplex PCR. The sample yields over 100,000 clones, around four fifths seen once. This sample is drawn from a study of cytomegalovirus exposure and HLA in healthy donors. CDR3 length equals 15 residues. After removal of 6 bases from V and 3 bases from J, the junction contained 5 bases not matched to a gene. Germline CDR1 is MNHEY and CDR2 is SVGAGI. General study findings and limits: In a later analysis, the majority of CMV-associated beta chains seemingly showed HLA restriction.

Sample: PBMCs. The chain has TRBV6-5 and TRBJ2-3; TRBD2 matches at 11 bases. This clonotype originated in a male donor in good health and CMV-seronegative. The CDR3 DNA sequence: TGTGCCAGCAGCCAGACTAGCGGGAAAACAGATACGCAGTATTTT. This gives the protein CASSQTSGKTDTQYF.